Listed below are T cell receptor beta chains from one sample, sequenced in a study of T cell responses to AZD1222 COVID-19 vaccine. Libraries were prepared by immunoSEQ multiplex PCR; TCRdb keeps only in-frame clonotypes and omits some of them. The table includes approximately 99,000 clones, 87% detected once. Sequencing used peripheral blood, obtained on day 0 of AZD1222 vaccination. Every receptor here comes from an adult in good health. CDR3s include the opening cysteine and the closing phenylalanine or tryptophan. D genes are given only for firm matches. Size is omitted from some rows. Given values are once, few, many or a class for expanded clones.

size	V	D	J	DNA	CDR3
-	TRBV7-3	TRBD1	TRBJ1-1	TGTGCCAGCAGCCCCGGGCCAGCCAGGGGGCTTTTCTTT	CASSPGPARGLFF
-	TRBV4-2	-	TRBJ2-2	TGTGCCAGCAGCCAAGTCGAGACAGGGGAGCTGTTTTTT	CASSQVETGELFF
-	TRBV5-5	TRBD1	TRBJ1-6	TGTGCCAGCAGCCTTCTCGAGGGTTATCCGGGACAGGGAAATTCACCCCTCCACTTT	CASSLLEGYPGQGNSPLHF
-	TRBV18	TRBD1	TRBJ2-1	TGTGCCAGCTCGTCCGGGACAGGGTCCTACAATGAGCAGTTCTTC	CASSSGTGSYNEQFF
-	TRBV11-3	TRBD1	TRBJ1-4	TGTGCCAGCAGCTTCCGGACAGGGGGTAATGAAAAACTGTTTTTT	CASSFRTGGNEKLFF
-	TRBV9	-	TRBJ1-4	TGTGCCAGCAGCCCCTCCCAAGGGACGAAACTGTTTTTT	CASSPSQGTKLFF
-	TRBV5-1	TRBD1	TRBJ1-1	TGTGCCAGCAGATCGGACAGGGGGTCTACTGAAGCTTTCTTT	CASRSDRGSTEAFF
-	TRBV27	-	TRBJ2-3	TGTGCCAGCAGCGGTATGGGAGTGTGGAGGACAGATACGCAGTATTTT	CASSGMGVWRTDTQYF
-	TRBV6-5	-	TRBJ1-5	TGTGCCAGCAGTTACAGGGGGAATCAGCCCCAGCATTTT	CASSYRGNQPQHF
-	TRBV6-2/TRBV6-3	TRBD2	TRBJ2-1	TGTGCCAGCAGCCCCTATACTAGCGGGACCTCCTTAAATTACAATGAGCAGTTCTTC	CASSPYTSGTSLNYNEQFF
-	TRBV6-5	-	TRBJ2-3	TGTGCCAGCAGTAGACATGAGTTAGATACGCAGTATTTT	CASSRHELDTQYF
-	TRBV6-5	-	TRBJ2-3	TGTGCCAGCAGCCTACGACAGGCCCCAGATACGCAGTATTTT	CASSLRQAPDTQYF
-	TRBV6-5	-	TRBJ1-1	TGTGCCAGCAGTTATGGAAGGGTTAGGACTGAAGCTTTCTTT	CASSYGRVRTEAFF
-	TRBV6-6	-	TRBJ1-6	TGTGCCAGCAGTCCCTTAGGGCAGATGAATTCACCCCTCCACTTT	CASSPLGQMNSPLHF
-	TRBV29-1	TRBD1	TRBJ2-3	TGCAGCGCACCGACAGGGGGCGACACAGATACGCAGTATTTT	CSAPTGGDTDTQYF
-	TRBV28	-	TRBJ2-7	TGTGCCAGCAGTACAGGGTCGTACGAGCAGTACTTC	CASSTGSYEQYF
-	TRBV19	-	TRBJ2-6	TGTGCCAGTAGTATAGATGGGCCAGGGGCCAACGTCCTGACTTTC	CASSIDGPGANVLTF
-	TRBV6-5	-	TRBJ2-2	TGTGCCAGCAGTTCCCGCTCGAGAAACACCGGGGAGCTGTTTTTT	CASSSRSRNTGELFF
-	TRBV6-5	-	TRBJ1-5	TGTGCCAGCAGTTCCGGGGGAAGCAATCAGCCCCAGCATTTT	CASSSGGSNQPQHF
-	TRBV7-2	-	TRBJ2-5	TGTGCCAGCAGCTTAAATAAGGGAGAGACCCAGTACTTC	CASSLNKGETQYF
-	TRBV4-2	TRBD1	TRBJ1-2	TGTGCCAGCAGCCAAGATCGCGGGACAGTCTCTAACTATGGCTACACCTTC	CASSQDRGTVSNYGYTF
-	TRBV11-2	-	TRBJ2-7	TGTGCCAGCAGCCGTCACACTAACTCCTACGAGCAGTACTTC	CASSRHTNSYEQYF
-	TRBV11-2	TRBD2	TRBJ2-2	TGTGCCAGCAGCTTAGACGGGGGGTTAGGGGAGCTGTTTTTT	CASSLDGGLGELFF
-	TRBV7-2	TRBD2	TRBJ2-3	TGTGCCAGCAGCTCCCCGGGACTAGCGACAGATACGCAGTATTTT	CASSSPGLATDTQYF
-	TRBV7-3	-	TRBJ1-1	TGTGCCAGCAGCTCCGGTGGTAGGCGCGAAGCGGCTTTCTTT	CASSSGGRREAAFF
-	TRBV19	-	TRBJ1-5	TGTGCCAGTAGTAAGGGACCGAGTAATCAGCCCCAGCATTTT	CASSKGPSNQPQHF
-	TRBV7-2	-	TRBJ1-6	TGTGCCAGCAGCTTAGGGAGGGCCCGGAATTCACCCCTCCACTTT	CASSLGRARNSPLHF
-	TRBV4-3	TRBD1	TRBJ1-2	TGCGCCAGCAGCCAAGATGAGACAGGGACTTATGGCTACACCTTC	CASSQDETGTYGYTF
-	TRBV28	-	TRBJ2-5	TGTGCCAGCAGTTTAACTTTGGCCCAAGAGACCCAGTACTTC	CASSLTLAQETQYF
-	TRBV25-1	TRBD1	TRBJ2-7	TGTGCCAGCAGTGACGTGTCCGGGGACAGGGTGGCCTACGAGCAGTACTTC	CASSDVSGDRVAYEQYF
-	TRBV28	TRBD1	TRBJ1-6	TGTGCCAGCAGGGAGGGGGCTGTTAATTCACCCCTCCACTTT	CASREGAVNSPLHF
-	TRBV19	TRBD2	TRBJ2-3	TGTGCCAGTAGTCAATGGCTAGCGGGGGGGCTCGGCACAGATACGCAGTATTTT	CASSQWLAGGLGTDTQYF
-	TRBV7-2	-	TRBJ1-5	TGTGCCAGCAGCTTACGAGTGGGGGAGGGTCAGCCCCAGCATTTT	CASSLRVGEGQPQHF
once	TRBV7-9	TRBD1	TRBJ1-2	TGTGCCAGCAGCCCGAGGACAGGGAACTATGGCTACACCTTC	CASSPRTGNYGYTF
once	TRBV7-7	TRBD1	TRBJ2-7	TGTGCTAGCAGCCTAATGACGGGACAGGGGGCGCGTGAGCAGTACTTC	CASSLMTGQGAREQYF
-	TRBV9	-	TRBJ2-1	TGTGCCAGCAGCGTAGGAGGATCTAGCACTAGTGAGCAGTTCTTC	CASSVGGSSTSEQFF
-	TRBV18	-	TRBJ1-4	TGTGCCAGCTCACTCCGGGAGGGTGGTGAAAAACTGTTTTTT	CASSLREGGEKLFF
-	TRBV29-1	-	TRBJ2-5	TGCAGCGTTGAAGCGGTCCAAGAGACCCAGTACTTC	CSVEAVQETQYF
-	TRBV18	TRBD1	TRBJ1-5	TGTGCCAGCTCACAGGGGGCTAGCAATCAGCCCCAGCATTTT	CASSQGASNQPQHF
-	TRBV6-2/TRBV6-3	TRBD1	TRBJ1-5	TGTGCCAGCAGTTACTTCAGGACAGGTAGCAATCAGCCCCAGCATTTT	CASSYFRTGSNQPQHF
-	TRBV10-2	-	TRBJ1-1	TGCGCCAGCAGTCGGGGACCCGGGGACGCTGAAGCTTTCTTT	CASSRGPGDAEAFF
-	TRBV7-9	TRBD1	TRBJ2-7	TGTGCCAGCAGCTGGGGACAGGACGAGCAGTACTTC	CASSWGQDEQYF
-	TRBV28	-	TRBJ2-4	TGTGCCAGCAGTTCCGGGACTCCCAGGAGGGGCATTCAGTACTTC	CASSSGTPRRGIQYF
-	TRBV12-3/TRBV12-4	-	TRBJ2-4	TGTGCCAGCAGTACAGGGATGGGGAACATTCAGTACTTC	CASSTGMGNIQYF
few	TRBV9	-	TRBJ2-7	TGTGCCAGCAGCGTAGATGCTAGTAGGTACGAGCAGTACTTC	CASSVDASRYEQYF
once	TRBV19	TRBD2	TRBJ2-1	TGTGCCAGTAGTACTCAGACTAGCGGGTACCACAATGAGCAGTTCTTC	CASSTQTSGYHNEQFF
-	TRBV5-1	-	TRBJ2-2	TGCGCCAGCAGCTTGGTTCTCCCTTCCGGGGAGCTGTTTTTT	CASSLVLPSGELFF
few	TRBV11-3	-	TRBJ2-5	TGTGCCAGCAGCCGTAGCTGGGAGACCCAGTACTTC	CASSRSWETQYF
-	TRBV19	-	TRBJ2-1	TGTGCCAGTAGTATAGGCAGGGCCGAGCAGTTCTTC	CASSIGRAEQFF
-	TRBV21-1	-	TRBJ2-2	TGTGCCAGCAGCAAAGGGGCGGGCAGGGGCCCGAACACCGGGGAGCTGTTTTTT	CASSKGAGRGPNTGELFF
-	TRBV5-1	-	TRBJ1-3	TGTGCCAGCTCGTTCGAGGTGGGAAACACCATATATTTT	CASSFEVGNTIYF
-	TRBV9	TRBD1	TRBJ1-1	TGTGCCAGCAGCCCCCGGACAGGCCTGAACACTGAAGCTTTCTTT	CASSPRTGLNTEAFF
-	TRBV6-6	-	TRBJ1-1	TGTGCCAGCAGTCGGAGATTCGACAGGAAGACTGAAGCTTTCTTT	CASSRRFDRKTEAFF
few	TRBV25-1	-	TRBJ1-6	TGTGCCAGCAGTCTACGTAGCAATTCACCCCTCCACTTT	CASSLRSNSPLHF
-	TRBV4-2	-	TRBJ1-6	TGTGCCAGCAGCCAAGAGAAGGTATCACCCCTCCACTTT	CASSQEKVSPLHF